This entry is about one TCR beta chain. This sample was included in a study of blood T cell repertoires in COVID-19. Overall study: Samples taken during acute and convalescent COVID-19 were collected in the United States, Italy and Spain. PBMCs, B-cell-depleted T cells, or T cells provided the cDNA or gDNA that made up the material.

Sequenced by immunoSEQ multiplex PCR; TCRdb stores in-frame clones only, minus some. The sample contains fewer than 140,000 clones, approximately 84% of which appear only once. V shed 2 bases, J shed 3 bases, and the junction held 10 bases outside the gene matches. The CDR3 runs 17 residues. The germline gives CDR1 SEHNR, CDR2 FQNEAQ (reference sequence). The sequenced material came from peripheral blood. The sequence came from a woman aged 60-70 years with acute or convalescent COVID-19. The chain couples TRBV7-9 to TRBJ2-3; 8 nucleotides line up with TRBD1. The CDR3 region has the DNA TGTGCCAGCAGCTTAATCCCGACAGGGGAACGGACAGATACGCAGTATTTT. This encodes CASSLIPTGERTDTQYF.